A selection of T cell receptor beta chains follows, all from one sample in a study of blood T cell repertoires in COVID-19. The table came from immunoSEQ multiplex PCR; TCRdb's copy has only in-frame clones and leaves some out. The table records roughly 90,000 clones, 75% to 90% of them present only once. The source material was peripheral blood. These receptors were obtained from a human donor in a cohort sampled during active COVID-19. CDR3s include the opening cysteine and the closing phenylalanine or tryptophan. The D gene is left open where the match is weak. A row's size may be missing; if present it is once, few, many or a size class.

>TRBV14|TRBJ2-1|NA|NA
TGTGCCAGCAGCCAAGTGGACTTTACTGGGAATGAGCAGTTCTTC
CASSQVDFTGNEQFF
>TRBV5-1|TRBJ2-7|TRBD1|NA
TGCGCCAGCAGCTTGCAGGGGGCATATACCTACGAGCAGTACTTC
CASSLQGAYTYEQYF
>TRBV29-1|TRBJ1-2|NA|NA
TGCAGCGCGGCCCTTAGGGGGAATGGCTACACCTTC
CSAALRGNGYTF
>TRBV19|TRBJ2-1|TRBD2|NA
TGTGCCAGTACCGGGACTACCTACAATGAGCAGTTCTTC
CASTGTTYNEQFF
>TRBV28|TRBJ2-7|TRBD2|NA
TGTGCCAGCAGTTTATGCTGGGCTAGCGGCTCCTACGAGCAGTACTTC
CASSLCWASGSYEQYF
>TRBV11-2|TRBJ1-2|TRBD1|NA
TGTGCCAGCAGCCTGGGACAGATCTATGGCTACACCTTC
CASSLGQIYGYTF
>TRBV3-1/TRBV3-2|TRBJ2-6|NA|NA
TGTGCCAGCAGCCGCCGGGACACAGCCTCTGGGGCCAACGTCCTGACTTTC
CASSRRDTASGANVLTF
>TRBV19|TRBJ2-7|NA|NA
TGTGCCAGTAGTATAGGGCTAGAGACCTCCTACGAGCAGTACTTC
CASSIGLETSYEQYF
>TRBV7-2|TRBJ2-7|TRBD1|medium-sized
TGTGCCAGCAGCTCACAGGGGGAAGAGCAGTACTTC
CASSSQGEEQYF
>TRBV28|TRBJ1-2|NA|NA
TGTGCCAGCAGTCCCTTGGGGGCGCATGGCTACACCTTC
CASSPLGAHGYTF
>TRBV9|TRBJ1-2|NA|NA
TGTGCCAGCAGCGACTTATATGGCTACACCTTC
CASSDLYGYTF
>TRBV28|TRBJ2-2|TRBD2|NA
TGTGCCAGCAGTCCCGGGGGGACCGGGGAGCTGTTTTTT
CASSPGGTGELFF
>TRBV24-1|TRBJ1-1|TRBD1|NA
TGTGCCACCAGTGACGTCCCGGGACAGGGATCGAACACTGAAGCTTTCTTT
CATSDVPGQGSNTEAFF
>TRBV7-9|TRBJ2-3|NA|few
TGTGCCAGCAGCTTAGAGTGGGGCACCACAGATACGCAGTATTTT
CASSLEWGTTDTQYF
>TRBV9|TRBJ2-5|TRBD2|once
TGTGCCAGCAGCGTAGGAGGGCCAGCGGGAGTTCCAGAGACCCAGTACTTC
CASSVGGPAGVPETQYF
>TRBV30|TRBJ2-2|NA|NA
TGTGCCGGGTCGGGGGATTCCACGGGGGAGCTGTTTTTT
CAGSGDSTGELFF
>TRBV6-1|TRBJ1-4|NA|few
TGTGCCAGCAGTGAAGATCGGCCAGGGAAGGAAAAACTGTTTTTT
CASSEDRPGKEKLFF
>TRBV10-2|TRBJ1-2|TRBD1|NA
TGCGCCAGCAGTGGAGGGGGCCCGGACTTGGGTGGCTACACCTTC
CASSGGGPDLGGYTF
>TRBV27|TRBJ2-1|TRBD2|NA
TGTGCCAGCAGTTTAACCCGGCTAGCGGGAGGGCGGGAGAATGAGCAGTTCTTC
CASSLTRLAGGRENEQFF
>TRBV7-9|TRBJ1-1|NA|NA
TGTGCCAGCAGCTTTGGGAGGGGAGAAGCTTTCTTT
CASSFGRGEAFF
>TRBV20-1|TRBJ2-7|NA|NA
TGCAGTGCCCCCTCTACCTACGAGCAGTACTTC
CSAPSTYEQYF
>TRBV28|TRBJ2-1|TRBD2|once
TGTGCCAGCAGTTGGACTAGCGGGAGGGTCGGTGAGCAGTTCTTC
CASSWTSGRVGEQFF
>TRBV28|TRBJ1-6|NA|NA
TGTGCCAGCAGTTCAGGGGATTCACCCCTCCACTTT
CASSSGDSPLHF
>TRBV7-3|TRBJ2-2|NA|NA
TGTGCCAGCAGCCCGGGGACATCCCTCACCGGGGAGCTGTTTTTT
CASSPGTSLTGELFF
>TRBV7-9|TRBJ1-5|NA|NA
TGTGCCAGCAGCTTCGGGGTGGGGAGCAATCAGCCCCAGCATTTT
CASSFGVGSNQPQHF
>TRBV3-1/TRBV3-2|TRBJ2-5|TRBD1|NA
TGTGCCAGCAGCCCGTCGACAGGGACGGGAGAGACCCAGTACTTC
CASSPSTGTGETQYF
>TRBV28|TRBJ1-2|NA|NA
TGTGCCAGCAGTTTCCTACAAGACAGAAGCCCCTATGGCTACACCTTC
CASSFLQDRSPYGYTF
>TRBV11-2|TRBJ2-7|NA|NA
TGTGCCAGCAGCTTACAGAGGGCCTCCTACGAGCAGTACTTC
CASSLQRASYEQYF
>TRBV28|TRBJ2-5|TRBD2|NA
TGTGCCAGCAGTTGGACTAGCGGGAGGGAGGGAGAGACCCAGTACTTC
CASSWTSGREGETQYF
>TRBV5-1|TRBJ2-3|NA|NA
TGCGCCAGCAGCTTTGGGGCAACAGATACGCAGTATTTT
CASSFGATDTQYF
>TRBV19|TRBJ1-1|TRBD1|NA
TGTGCCAGTAGTGCGACAGGGGGCGTTCTAGGCACTGAAGCTTTCTTT
CASSATGGVLGTEAFF
>TRBV5-8|TRBJ1-5|NA|NA
TGTGCCAGCAGCAAGGGGGACCGACTGGGCGAGCCCCAGCATTTT
CASSKGDRLGEPQHF
>TRBV7-2|TRBJ2-7|TRBD2|NA
TGTGCCAGCAGCCCCCCCGGGACTAGCGGCCACGAGCAGTACTTC
CASSPPGTSGHEQYF
>TRBV28|TRBJ2-7|NA|once
TGTGCCAGCAGTTTATCTTCACAGCGGGCGGCCTACGAGCAGTACTTC
CASSLSSQRAAYEQYF
>TRBV7-6|TRBJ2-5|NA|NA
TGTGCCAGCAGCGTTTTGATCGGAGAGACCCAGTACTTC
CASSVLIGETQYF
>TRBV3-1/TRBV3-2|TRBJ2-5|TRBD1|NA
TGTGCCAGCAGCCCGGGACAGGGGGCGTGGGAGACCCAGTACTTC
CASSPGQGAWETQYF
>TRBV19|TRBJ1-4|NA|NA
TGTGCCAGTAGTATAAGGGGTCAGGTGAATCGAAAACTGTTTTTT
CASSIRGQVNRKLFF
>TRBV6-6|TRBJ1-1|NA|NA
TGTGCCAGCAACGAACAGGGAACGGACACTGAAGCTTTCTTT
CASNEQGTDTEAFF
>TRBV5-1|TRBJ1-1|NA|NA
TGCGCCAGCAGCTTGGGCCAGGGCTACACTGAAGCTTTCTTT
CASSLGQGYTEAFF
>TRBV28|TRBJ1-5|NA|NA
TGTGCCAGCAGTTTACCCGGGGAGGGTCAGCCCCAGCATTTT
CASSLPGEGQPQHF
>TRBV29-1|TRBJ2-7|TRBD1|NA
TGCAGCGTCAGAGGGGGACAGGGGGTCAACGAGCAGTACTTC
CSVRGGQGVNEQYF
>TRBV5-1|TRBJ2-7|NA|NA
TGCGCCAGCAGCCCCAGGGCCCTCGGGTCCGACGAGCAGTACTTC
CASSPRALGSDEQYF
>TRBV13|TRBJ2-7|TRBD2|once
TGTGCCAGCAGCTTTGGGACTAACTACGAGCAGTACTTC
CASSFGTNYEQYF
>TRBV6-5|TRBJ1-1|NA|once
TGTGCCAGCATTGGGGGGACCAATACCGTTAACTTT
CASIGGTNTVNF
>TRBV25-1|TRBJ2-5|TRBD1|NA
TGTGCCAGCAGTGAGGGGACAGGAAAAGCACAAGAGACCCAGTACTTC
CASSEGTGKAQETQYF
>TRBV12-3/TRBV12-4|TRBJ1-2|NA|NA
TGTGCCAGCAGACTAAGGGGTGCCGGCTACACCTTC
CASRLRGAGYTF
>TRBV18|TRBJ2-1|TRBD2|NA
TGTGCCAGCTCACCAGCGGGGGTGAATGAGCAGTTCTTC
CASSPAGVNEQFF
>TRBV6-6|TRBJ1-5|TRBD1|NA
TGTGCCAGCAGTCGGACCGACAGGGGGCGAGGCAATCAGCCCCAGCATTTT
CASSRTDRGRGNQPQHF
>TRBV19|TRBJ1-3|NA|NA
TGTGCCAGTAGCTTCAGCGAGGCTGAAAACACCATATATTTT
CASSFSEAENTIYF
>TRBV2|TRBJ2-7|TRBD1|NA
TGTGCCAGCAGTGGGGACAGACCCTACGAGCAGTACTTC
CASSGDRPYEQYF
>TRBV4-1|TRBJ2-2|TRBD2|NA
TGCGCCAGCAGCCAAGTAGTTCTAGCGGGAAACACCGGGGAGCTGTTTTTT
CASSQVVLAGNTGELFF
>TRBV28|TRBJ1-1|TRBD1|NA
TGTGCCATCTTAACAGGGGGGTCGCGAGCTTTCTTT
CAILTGGSRAFF